The 21 T cell receptor beta chains given below trace back to one sample, sequenced in a study of cytomegalovirus exposure and HLA in healthy donors. Measured with immunoSEQ multiplex PCR; TCRdb has only the in-frame clones, and not every one. Here the sample spans 85,000 to 120,000 clones, about 95% being singletons. The sequenced material came from PBMCs. Receptors originate from a woman aged 18 to 35 in good health and CMV-seronegative.

The chain joins TRBV7-3 to TRBJ1-2, with 7 bases lining up with TRBD1. V shed 5 bases and J 7 bases; nucleotides not matched to a gene: 7. The CDR3 runs 13 residues. Per germline, CDR1 SGHTA and CDR2 FQGTGA. Here the CDR3 reads CASSPGDSGGYTF. CDR3 DNA sequence: TGTGCCAGCAGCCCTGGGGACAGCGGTGGCTACACCTTC.

This clone was recorded only once. The rearrangement links TRBV5-1 to TRBJ1-1; D gene unclear. Trimming took off 0 bases at V and 8 bases at J, with 11 bases between the two ends. Germline V gene data show CDR1 as SGHRS and CDR2 as YFSETQ. This CDR3 comprises 13 residues. CDR3 DNA sequence: TGCGCCAGCAGCTTGGACCAAACGGGGGAAGCTTTCTTT. This translates into CASSLDQTGEAFF.

The chain employs TRBV19 and TRBJ1-5, with a tentative D call TRBD1 (6 bases). This CDR3 has 15 amino acids. The V and J ends lost 10 bases and 6 bases respectively, with 22 bases between them. Germline assignment: CDR1 LNHDA and CDR2 SQIVND (reference sequence). CDR3 coding DNA: TGTGCCACCCACCCCCGGACAGATCATCGTCAGCCCCAGCATTTT. Protein sequence: CATHPRTDHRQPQHF.

This sequence joins TRBV6-5 and TRBJ2-1; possible D gene TRBD2, 5 bases. This CDR3 is built from 14 residues. CDR1 and CDR2 from the germline V gene are MNHEY and SVGAGI. Trimming removed 0 bases from V and 7 bases from J, with 10 bases in between. CDR3 in amino acids: CASSYSSGVNEQFF. The CDR3 DNA reads TGTGCCAGCAGTTACTCGTCCGGGGTGAATGAGCAGTTCTTC.

CDR3 nucleotide sequence: TGTGCCAGCAGTAAACAGGGGGCCGGTACGTACGAGCAGTACTTC. Amino acids: CASSKQGAGTYEQYF. This chain joins TRBV27 and TRBJ2-7; 9 bases are shared with TRBD1. Trimming at V came to 5 bases and at J to 4 bases, leaving 9 bases not matched to a gene. The CDR3 has 15 residues. In germline, CDR1 is MNHEY, CDR2 SMNVEV (reference sequence).

This chain connects TRBV10-1 to TRBJ1-1; a weak D match, TRBD1 (5 bases). Germline-derived CDR1 and CDR2 are WNHNN and SYGVQD (reference sequence). The CDR3 has 13 amino acids. CDR3 nucleotide sequence: TGCGACTCGCCGGCGGGGGGGAACACTGAAGCTTTCTTT. It encodes CDSPAGGNTEAFF.

The chain links TRBV29-1 to TRBJ2-3; 8 bases align to TRBD1. CDR1 is SQVTM and CDR2 is ANQGSEA in the germline V gene. The CDR3 is 14 residues long. Trimming removed 5 bases from V and 6 bases from J; junction bases left unmatched: 10. CDR3 sequence reads: CSVNRQGILDTQYF. The CDR3 nucleotides read TGCAGCGTTAACAGACAGGGGATTTTGGATACGCAGTATTTT.

V is TRBV30 and J is TRBJ2-3, with D uncertain. The CDR3 totals 11 residues. Deletions cut 0 bases from V and 6 bases from J, with 4 bases between. Looked up from germline, CDR1 is GTSNPN and CDR2 is SVGIG (reference sequence). The CDR3 nucleotides read TGTGCCTGGAGTGTAAGCGATACGCAGTATTTT. Protein product: CAWSVSDTQYF.

The V and J genes are TRBV4-1 and TRBJ2-2; maybe TRBD2 (6 bases). The CDR3 runs to 16 residues. Germline CDR1 reads MGHRA; CDR2 reads YSYEKL. The V gene lost 1 base and the J gene lost 5 bases, with 14 bases spanning the gap. DNA of the CDR3: TGCGCCAGCAGCCAAGGTCGGAGGGTAGGGACCGGGGAGCTGTTTTTT. Encoded protein: CASSQGRRVGTGELFF.

The rearrangement links TRBV25-1 to TRBJ1-2, with D tentatively TRBD1 (6 bases). CDR3 length equals 16 residues. The germline V gene encodes CDR1 MGHDK and CDR2 SYGVNS. Trimming cost V 5 bases and J 6 bases, with 22 bases left between them. The CDR3 is CASSRGGTKVRDGYTF. The CDR3 bases are TGTGCCAGCAGTCGGGGAGGGACAAAGGTGCGAGATGGCTACACCTTC.

The chain links TRBV2 to TRBJ1-4; D is uncertain. Germline assignment: CDR1 SNHLY and CDR2 FYNNEI. V dropped 5 bases and J dropped 5 bases, with 12 bases sitting between them. This CDR3 spans 14 amino acids. CDR3 amino acids: CASSRDPRNEKLFF. The CDR3 DNA reads TGTGCCAGCAGTCGAGACCCCAGGAATGAAAAACTGTTTTTT. The entire variable domain, with the rest obtained from reference TRBV2 and TRBJ1-4, is as follows: EPEVTQTPSHQVTQMGQEVILRCVPISNHLYFYWYRQILGQKVEFLVSFYNNEISEKSEIFDDQFSVERPDGSNFTLKIRSTKLEDSAMYFCASSRDPRNEKLFFGSGTQLSVL.

J is TRBJ2-7 and V is TRBV7-2; TRBD1 might be the D (7 bases). The CDR3 spans 14 residues. Trimming left V 5 bases short and J 0 bases short, with 11 bases between. In germline, CDR1 is SGHTA, CDR2 FQGNSA. CDR3 in DNA: TGTGCCAGCAGCCCGCGGGACAGCTCCTACGAGCAGTACTTC. Its translation: CASSPRDSSYEQYF.

The J gene is TRBJ2-2, the V gene TRBV6-4, with 9 bases aligning to TRBD1. CDR3 size: 16 residues. The germline CDR1 and CDR2 sequences are MRHNA and SNTAGT. J gave up 4 bases and V 0 bases, and 3 bases lay outside the gene matches. CDR3 loop: CASSDSQGASTGELFF. The CDR3 coding sequence is TGTGCCAGCAGTGACTCACAGGGGGCTAGCACCGGGGAGCTGTTTTTT.

The V gene is TRBV10-3, the J gene TRBJ1-4; D uncertain. The CDR3 contains 15 residues. Germline V gene data show CDR1 as ENHRY and CDR2 as SYGVKD. V was cut by 2 bases and J by 0 bases, with 7 bases left in between. In DNA, the CDR3 is TGTGCCATCAGTGAGGGCGGTGCAACTAATGAAAAACTGTTTTTT. It encodes CAISEGGATNEKLFF.

The genes are TRBV2 and TRBJ2-1, with 9 bases lining up with TRBD2. The CDR3 sequence is 14 residues long. Germline CDR1 reads SNHLY; CDR2 reads FYNNEI. The V segment lost 6 bases and the J segment 1 base; nucleotides outside the gene matches: 1. The CDR3 DNA reads TGTGCCAGCAGGCGGGGGGGGTCCTACAATGAGCAGTTCTTC. The encoded protein is CASRRGGSYNEQFF.

The V call is TRBV4-2, the J call TRBJ2-3, with a possible D match to TRBD2 (6 bases). The CDR3 runs to 15 residues. V was clipped by 4 bases and J by 3 bases, with 14 bases between them. CDR1 and CDR2 (germline): LGHNA, YNFKEQ. The CDR3 nucleotides are TGTGCCAGCAGCCGACTAGGGTCGGGGACAGATACGCAGTATTTT. Protein: CASSRLGSGTDTQYF.

This chain joins TRBV6-1 and TRBJ1-3, with D unclear. The germline V and J ends were trimmed by 0 bases and 0 bases, with 12 bases remaining between them. CDR3 size: 17 residues. Germline CDR1 is MNHNS and CDR2 is SASEGT. The CDR3 coding sequence is TGTGCCAGCAGTGAAGCTTGGGCAGCCCTCTCTGGAAACACCATATATTTT. This encodes CASSEAWAALSGNTIYF.

The chain recombines TRBV9 with TRBJ2-3, with 7 positions matching TRBD1. Per the germline V gene, CDR1 is SGDLS and CDR2 is YYNGEE. Trimming took 6 bases from V and 2 from J; bases not matched to a gene: 6. The CDR3 covers 14 residues. The CDR3 coding sequence is TGTGCCAGCAATATGGGACAGAACACAGATACGCAGTATTTT. This gives the protein CASNMGQNTDTQYF. Complete variable domain (other parts from reference TRBV9 and TRBJ2-3): DSGVTQTPKHLITATGQRVTLRCSPRSGDLSVYWYQQSLDQGLQFLIQYYNGEERAKGNILERFSAQQFPDLHSELNLSSLELGDSALYFCASNMGQNTDTQYFGPGTRLTVL.

This chain joins TRBV7-3 and TRBJ1-2, with D maybe TRBD1 (6 bases). Germline V gene sequence: CDR1 SGHTA, CDR2 FQGTGA. This CDR3 region has 13 residues. V lost 6 bases, J lost 6 bases, and 14 bases lay in between. CDR3 amino acids: CASRPNGGNGYTF. DNA for the CDR3: TGTGCCAGCAGGCCTAATGGGGGCAATGGCTACACCTTC. Full variable domain (outside the CDR3, taken from reference TRBV7-3 and TRBJ1-2): GAGVSQTPSNKVTEKGKYVELRCDPISGHTALYWYRQSLGQGPEFLIYFQGTGAADDSGLPNDRFFAVRPEGSVSTLKIQRTERGDSAVYLCASRPNGGNGYTFGSGTRLTVV.

The chain carries TRBV27 and TRBJ2-7, with TRBD2 matching over 10 bases. The J segment lost 7 bases and the V segment lost 6 bases, leaving 15 bases of the junction unmatched. CDR3 length: 16 amino acids. Looked up from germline, CDR1 is MNHEY and CDR2 is SMNVEV (reference sequence). CDR3 DNA: TGTGCCAGCAGAATAGCTTTAGCTAGCGGGAGCGGGGAGCAGTACTTC. This encodes CASRIALASGSGEQYF.

DNA of the CDR3: TGTGCCAGCAGCACCTCTATGAACACTGAAGCTTTCTTT. Its translation: CASSTSMNTEAFF. The genes are TRBV14 and TRBJ1-1, with unresolved D. The germline V gene encodes CDR1 SGHDN and CDR2 FVKESK. This CDR3 contains 13 residues. Trimming shortened V by 5 bases and J by 0 bases, and 7 bases separated the two germline ends. Looking up the rest from reference TRBV14 and TRBJ1-1 gives the full variable domain: EAGVTQFPSHSVIEKGQTVTLRCDPISGHDNLYWYRRVMGKEIKFLLHFVKESKQDESGMPNNRFLAERTGGTYSTLKVQPAELEDSGVYFCASSTSMNTEAFFGQGTRLTVV.